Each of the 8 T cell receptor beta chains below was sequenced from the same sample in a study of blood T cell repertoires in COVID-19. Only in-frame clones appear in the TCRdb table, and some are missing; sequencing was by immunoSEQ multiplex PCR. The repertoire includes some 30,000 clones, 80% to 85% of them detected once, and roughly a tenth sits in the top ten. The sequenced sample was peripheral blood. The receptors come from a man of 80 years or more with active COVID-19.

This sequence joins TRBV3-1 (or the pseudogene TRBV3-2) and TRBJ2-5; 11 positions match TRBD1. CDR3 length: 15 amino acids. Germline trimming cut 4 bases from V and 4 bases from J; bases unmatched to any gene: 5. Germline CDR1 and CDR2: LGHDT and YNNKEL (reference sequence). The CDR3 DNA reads TGTGCCAGCAGCCCAGGACAGGGGGCAGGAGAGACCCAGTACTTC. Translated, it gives CASSPGQGAGETQYF.

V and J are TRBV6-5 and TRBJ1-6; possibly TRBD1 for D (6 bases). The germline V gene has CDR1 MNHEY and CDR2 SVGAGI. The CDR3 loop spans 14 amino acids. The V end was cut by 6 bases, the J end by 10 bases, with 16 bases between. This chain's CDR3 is CASSQGQSASPLHF. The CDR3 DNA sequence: TGTGCCAGCAGCCAAGGACAGAGTGCGTCACCCCTCCACTTT.

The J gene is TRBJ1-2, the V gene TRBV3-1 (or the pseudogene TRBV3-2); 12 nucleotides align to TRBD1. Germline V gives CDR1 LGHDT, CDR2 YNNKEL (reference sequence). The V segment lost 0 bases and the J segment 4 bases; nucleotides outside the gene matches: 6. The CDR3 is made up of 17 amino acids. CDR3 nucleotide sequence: TGTGCCAGCAGCCAAGATCGGGGGACAGGGGGCGGCTATGGCTACACCTTC. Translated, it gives CASSQDRGTGGGYGYTF.

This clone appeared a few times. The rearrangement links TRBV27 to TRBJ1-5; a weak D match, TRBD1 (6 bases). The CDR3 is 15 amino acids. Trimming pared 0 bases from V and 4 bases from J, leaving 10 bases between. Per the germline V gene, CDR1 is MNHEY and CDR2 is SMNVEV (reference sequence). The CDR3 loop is CASSLSQGRNQPQHF. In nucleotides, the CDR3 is TGTGCCAGCAGTTTATCGCAGGGGCGGAATCAGCCCCAGCATTTT.

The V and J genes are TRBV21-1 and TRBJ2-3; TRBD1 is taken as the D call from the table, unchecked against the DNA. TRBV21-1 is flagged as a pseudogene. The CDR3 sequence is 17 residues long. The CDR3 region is CASTERDSGFCTDTQYF. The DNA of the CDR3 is TGTGCCAGCACCGAAAGGGACAGTGGTTTTTGCACAGATACGCAGTATTTT.

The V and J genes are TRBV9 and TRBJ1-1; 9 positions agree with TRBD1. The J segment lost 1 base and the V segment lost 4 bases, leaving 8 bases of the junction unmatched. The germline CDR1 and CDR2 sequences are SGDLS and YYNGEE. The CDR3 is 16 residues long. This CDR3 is CASSPHGTGSNTEAFF. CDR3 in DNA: TGTGCCAGCAGCCCTCACGGGACAGGGTCGAACACTGAAGCTTTCTTT.

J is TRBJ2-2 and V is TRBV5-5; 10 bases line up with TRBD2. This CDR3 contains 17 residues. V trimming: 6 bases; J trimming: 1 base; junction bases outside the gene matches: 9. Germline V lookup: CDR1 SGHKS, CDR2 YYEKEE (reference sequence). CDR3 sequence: CASNYRAGGLNTGELFF. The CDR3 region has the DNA TGTGCCAGCAACTATCGAGCGGGGGGGCTGAACACCGGGGAGCTGTTTTTT.

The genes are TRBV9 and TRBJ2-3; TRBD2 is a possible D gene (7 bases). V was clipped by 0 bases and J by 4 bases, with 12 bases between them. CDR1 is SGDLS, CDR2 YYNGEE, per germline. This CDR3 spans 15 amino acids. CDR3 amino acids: CASSVDGGQSDTQYF. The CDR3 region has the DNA TGTGCCAGCAGCGTAGACGGGGGGCAATCAGATACGCAGTATTTT.